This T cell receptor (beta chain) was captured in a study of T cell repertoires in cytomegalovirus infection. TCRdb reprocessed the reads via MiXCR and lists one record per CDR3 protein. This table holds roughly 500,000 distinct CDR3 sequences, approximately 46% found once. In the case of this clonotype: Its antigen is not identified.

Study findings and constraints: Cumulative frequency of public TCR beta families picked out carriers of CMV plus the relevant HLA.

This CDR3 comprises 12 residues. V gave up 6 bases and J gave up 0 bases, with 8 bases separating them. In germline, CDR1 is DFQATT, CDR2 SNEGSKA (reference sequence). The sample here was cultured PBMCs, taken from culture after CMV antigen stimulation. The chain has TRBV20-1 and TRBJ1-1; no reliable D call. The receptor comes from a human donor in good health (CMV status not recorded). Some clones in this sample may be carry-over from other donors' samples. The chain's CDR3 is CSASSVNTEAFF. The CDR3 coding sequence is TGCAGTGCAAGCAGTGTGAACACTGAAGCTTTCTTT.